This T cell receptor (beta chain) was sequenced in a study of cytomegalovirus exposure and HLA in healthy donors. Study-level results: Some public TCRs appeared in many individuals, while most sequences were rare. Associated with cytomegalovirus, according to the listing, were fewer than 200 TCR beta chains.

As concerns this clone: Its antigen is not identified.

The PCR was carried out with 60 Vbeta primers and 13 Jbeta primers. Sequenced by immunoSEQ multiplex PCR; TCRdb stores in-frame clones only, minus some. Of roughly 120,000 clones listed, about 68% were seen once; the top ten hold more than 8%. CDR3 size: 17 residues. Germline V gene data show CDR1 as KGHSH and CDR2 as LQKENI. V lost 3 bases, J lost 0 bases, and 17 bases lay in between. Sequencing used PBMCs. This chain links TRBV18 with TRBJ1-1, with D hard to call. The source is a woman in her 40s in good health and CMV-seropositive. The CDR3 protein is CASSPISLQLMNTEAFF. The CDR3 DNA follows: TGTGCCAGCTCACCTATATCATTACAGCTGATGAACACTGAAGCTTTCTTT.